One sample yielded the 19 T cell receptor beta chains listed below, sequenced in a study of CD8 T cells in ankylosing spondylitis. A single record per CDR3 protein comes from TCRdb applying MiXCR to the 5' RACE reads. The sample holds 85,000 to 100,000 distinct CDR3 sequences; about 8.1% are singletons and the top ten take 4.5% to 5.5%. The sample taken for sequencing was blood, either unsorted or a sorted T cell fraction (not recorded which). These receptor sequences come from a male donor with ankylosing spondylitis or in good health (not recorded which).

This sequence joins TRBV11-3 and TRBJ2-3, with D unclear. The CDR3 length is 12 residues. The germline gives CDR1 SGHNT, CDR2 YENEEA. The V end lost 6 bases, the J end lost 9 bases, and 13 bases lay between the germline ends. This CDR3 is CASSPDGRTQYF. The CDR3 DNA sequence: TGTGCCAGCAGTCCTGACGGACGCACGCAGTATTTT. Looking up the rest from reference TRBV11-3 and TRBJ2-3 gives the full variable domain: EAGVVQSPRYKIIEKKQPVAFWCNPISGHNTLYWYLQNLGQGPELLIRYENEEAVDDSQLPKDRFSAERLKGVDSTLKIQPAELGDSAVYLCASSPDGRTQYFGPGTRLTVL.

There are a few counts of this clonotype. The rearrangement joins TRBV28 to TRBJ2-1; 8 bases are a match to TRBD2. V lost 5 bases, J lost 4 bases, and 7 bases stayed unmatched. This CDR3 region has 15 residues. The germline CDR1 and CDR2 sequences are MDHEN and SYDVKM. CDR3 nucleotide sequence: TGTGCCAGCAGTCCTACTAGCGGAGATTACAATGAGCAGTTCTTC. Protein product: CASSPTSGDYNEQFF.

This clonotype has at least ten counts. The chain recombines TRBV7-2 with TRBJ2-3; D possibly matches TRBD1 or TRBD2 (6 bases each). The CDR3 spans 15 residues. Trimming took off 6 bases at V and 8 bases at J, with 21 bases between the two ends. CDR1 is SGHTA and CDR2 is FQGNSA in the germline V gene. The CDR3: CASSSEGRGSGTQYF. As DNA, the CDR3 is TGTGCCAGCAGTTCGGAGGGCAGGGGTTCGGGTACGCAGTATTTT.

This clonotype was seen repeatedly, ten times or more. The genes are TRBV2 and TRBJ1-2; TRBD1 might be the D (5 bases). The germline V gene encodes CDR1 SNHLY and CDR2 FYNNEI. CDR3 length: 13 residues. The V end lost 8 bases, the J end lost 5 bases, and 15 bases lay between the germline ends. CDR3 coding DNA: TGTGCCAGCCTGCCGCAGGGCTCGTATGGCTACACCTTC. Residues: CASLPQGSYGYTF.

V is TRBV7-2 and J is TRBJ2-5; no reliable D call. The CDR3 is 15 residues long. Trimming took 1 base from V and 5 from J, leaving 14 bases between them. The germline V gene has CDR1 SGHTA and CDR2 FQGNSA. The CDR3 sequence is CASSLVLVTGETQYF. CDR3 DNA sequence: TGTGCCAGCAGCTTAGTCCTAGTAACCGGCGAGACCCAGTACTTC.

At least ten counts were recorded for this clonotype. J is TRBJ1-2 and V is TRBV20-1; 7 nucleotides line up with TRBD1. The CDR3 has 13 residues. The junction had 4 bases not matched to a gene; V was cut back by 4 bases and J by 2 bases. Germline V gene sequence: CDR1 DFQATT, CDR2 SNEGSKA (reference sequence). The CDR3 coding sequence is TGCAGTGCTACCGACAGGGTGAACTATGGCTACACCTTC. Encoded protein: CSATDRVNYGYTF.

This clonotype was picked up many times. The chain recombines TRBV15 with TRBJ2-3; D is possibly TRBD1 or TRBD2 (7 bases each). This CDR3 comprises 16 residues. Trimming shortened V by 1 base and J by 0 bases, and 11 bases separated the two germline ends. Germline V CDR1 and CDR2: LNHNV, YYDKDF (reference sequence). The CDR3 here is CATSRVGGGSTDTQYF. Here the CDR3 DNA reads TGTGCCACCAGCAGAGTGGGAGGGGGCAGCACAGATACGCAGTATTTT.

CDR3 sequence: CASSQDKAVRRQETQYF. CDR3 bases: TGTGCCAGCAGCCAAGATAAAGCAGTAAGAAGACAGGAGACCCAGTACTTC. This chain uses TRBV3-1 with TRBJ2-5; D perhaps matches TRBD1 (5 bases). Trimming took 0 bases from V and 5 from J, leaving 19 bases between them. This CDR3 has 17 residues. Germline CDR1 reads LGHDT; CDR2 reads YNNKEL (reference sequence).

Note on this clonotype: At one end, the junction sequence differs from germline, possibly due to a read error. As DNA, the CDR3 is TGTGCCAGAAGCTTAGGGGGCACAGATACGCAGTATTTT. It specifies CARSLGGTDTQYF. V and J are TRBV11-3 and TRBJ2-3; tentative D call: TRBD1 (5 bases). Per germline, CDR1 SGHNT and CDR2 YENEEA. CDR3 length equals 13 residues.

This clonotype was recorded at least ten times. V gene TRBV9 combines with J gene TRBJ2-1; 7 nucleotides match TRBD2. Germline V gene data show CDR1 as SGDLS and CDR2 as YYNGEE. CDR3 length equals 15 residues. With V trimmed by 6 bases and J by 0 bases, 6 bases remained unmatched. The CDR3 coding sequence is TGTGCCAGCACCCCTCCGGGGGGCTCCTACAATGAGCAGTTCTTC. This encodes CASTPPGGSYNEQFF.

As concerns this clonotype: A much larger clone differs from this one at a single base, so this may be a read error. The chain is built from TRBV20-1 and TRBJ2-3; D may correspond to TRBD1 or TRBD2 (6 bases each). Deletions cut 5 bases from V and 4 bases from J, with 16 bases between. Germline CDR1 and CDR2: DFQATT and SNEGSKA (reference sequence). This CDR3 contains 14 residues. The CDR3 nucleotides read TGCAGTGCTCGTAAGGGGGGCGTCGCAGATACGCAGTATTTT. Translation gives CSARKGGVADTQYF.

This clonotype was counted ten times or more. The J gene is TRBJ2-3, the V gene TRBV29-1; possibly TRBD1 for D (5 bases). Germline V lookup: CDR1 SQVTM, CDR2 ANQGSEA. Deletions cut 3 bases from V and 2 bases from J, with 9 bases between. The CDR3 extends over 13 amino acids. The CDR3 nucleotides read TGCAGCGTTGACAGGGATACCACAGATACGCAGTATTTT. Amino acid sequence: CSVDRDTTDTQYF.

This clonotype was detected ten times or more. The rearrangement joins TRBV20-1 to TRBJ2-2, with 10 bases fitting TRBD2. J was trimmed by 3 bases and V by 2 bases; bases with no gene match: 0. From germline, CDR1 is DFQATT and CDR2 SNEGSKA (reference sequence). This CDR3 is built from 14 residues. The CDR3: CSARLAGDTGELFF. CDR3 DNA sequence: TGCAGTGCTAGACTAGCGGGGGACACCGGGGAGCTGTTTTTT.

V usage is TRBV7-2 and J usage is TRBJ1-2, with D uncertain. The CDR3 is 12 amino acids. CDR1 and CDR2 (germline): SGHTA, FQGNSA. V lost 3 bases, J lost 6 bases, and 8 bases lay in between. In DNA, the CDR3 is TGTGCCAGCAGCTTTGGGGAACATGGCTACACCTTC. Translation: CASSFGEHGYTF.

This clonotype was seen at least ten times. The rearrangement joins TRBV6-1 to TRBJ2-7; 13 bases map to TRBD2. J was trimmed by 2 bases and V by 6 bases; bases with no gene match: 7. The V gene's germline CDR1 is MNHNS and CDR2 SASEGT. The CDR3 is made up of 16 amino acids. CDR3: CASSRLAGGRTYEQYF. The CDR3, as DNA: TGTGCCAGCAGCCGACTAGCGGGGGGCCGAACCTACGAGCAGTACTTC.

Only a few counts were recorded for this clonotype. The rearrangement links TRBV7-2 to TRBJ2-5; TRBD1 matches 7 bases. Germline CDR1 and CDR2: SGHTA and FQGNSA. The CDR3 totals 15 residues. V was clipped by 6 bases and J by 2 bases; unmatched bases: 9. CDR3 DNA: TGTGCCAGCAGGATCGGGACAGTCATTCAAGAGACCCAGTACTTC. It is translated as CASRIGTVIQETQYF.

This clonotype appeared many times. As DNA, the CDR3 is TGTGCCAGCAGCTTAGCACTTGACGGTACCGGGGAGCTGTTTTTT. It encodes CASSLALDGTGELFF. This chain joins TRBV13 and TRBJ2-2, with D unclear. V lost 1 base, J lost 5 bases, and 11 bases lay in between. Germline assignment: CDR1 PRHDT and CDR2 FYEKMQ (reference sequence). CDR3 size: 15 residues.

This clonotype was seen many times. The chain is built from TRBV7-2 and TRBJ2-5; 8 bases match TRBD2. The CDR3 totals 16 residues. The V and J ends lost 5 bases and 4 bases, in that order; junction bases with no gene match: 12. Germline-derived CDR1 and CDR2 are SGHTA and FQGNSA. The CDR3 sequence: CASSPRGGLVVETQYF. CDR3 nucleotides: TGTGCCAGCAGCCCCCGGGGGGGCCTGGTAGTAGAGACCCAGTACTTC.

This clonotype was observed at least ten times. This chain connects TRBV5-1 to TRBJ2-3, with 10 bases that match TRBD1. V shed 6 bases, J shed 3 bases, and the junction held 7 bases outside the gene matches. The CDR3 is made up of 15 amino acids. Germline CDR1 is SGHRS and CDR2 is YFSETQ. CDR3 sequence: CASNPRQGATDTQYF. CDR3 nucleotide sequence: TGCGCCAGCAACCCGAGACAGGGGGCTACAGATACGCAGTATTTT.